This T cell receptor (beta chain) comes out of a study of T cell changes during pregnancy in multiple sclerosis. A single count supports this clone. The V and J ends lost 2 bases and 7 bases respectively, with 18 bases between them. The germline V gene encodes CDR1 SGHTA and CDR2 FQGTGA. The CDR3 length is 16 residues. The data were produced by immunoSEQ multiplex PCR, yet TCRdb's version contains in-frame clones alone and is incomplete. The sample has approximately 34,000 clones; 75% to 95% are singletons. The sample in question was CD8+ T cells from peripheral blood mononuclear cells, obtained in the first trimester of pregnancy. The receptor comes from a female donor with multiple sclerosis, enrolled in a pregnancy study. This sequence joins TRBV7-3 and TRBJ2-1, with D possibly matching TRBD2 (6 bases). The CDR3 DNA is TGTGCCAGCAGCTTAGGCGCGACTAGTTGGAATAATGAGCAGTTCTTC. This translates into CASSLGATSWNNEQFF. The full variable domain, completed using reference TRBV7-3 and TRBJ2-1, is GAGVSQTPSNKVTEKGKYVELRCDPISGHTALYWYRQSLGQGPEFLIYFQGTGAADDSGLPNDRFFAVRPEGSVSTLKIQRTERGDSAVYLCASSLGATSWNNEQFFGPGTRLTVL.